Listed below are T cell receptor beta chains from one sample, sequenced in a study of blood T cell repertoires in COVID-19. Method: immunoSEQ multiplex PCR; TCRdb's copy keeps in-frame clones and lacks some. The sample shows 250,000 to 350,000 clones, around 87% of them seen only once. The source material was peripheral blood. Source of these receptors: a woman in her forties or fifties who had recovered from COVID-19. Each CDR3 is given without its conserved first and last residue. A D gene is named only where the DNA matches it firmly.

d_gene	v_gene	j_gene	CDR3aa
-	TRBV6-5	TRBJ1-5	ASKGGRNQPQH
-	TRBV11-2	TRBJ2-3	ASSLLRGTRTDTQY
TRBD1	TRBV6-6	TRBJ1-5	ASSYSTGSGYQPQH
-	TRBV4-2	TRBJ1-2	ASSQRGGLPGNYGYT
TRBD2	TRBV28	TRBJ2-3	ASYTWSRGDTDTQY
TRBD1	TRBV19	TRBJ1-5	ASAGTGEGQPQH
TRBD1	TRBV5-1	TRBJ2-3	ASSLGTGGPTTDTQY
TRBD1	TRBV30	TRBJ2-5	AWTQGARETQY
TRBD2	TRBV28	TRBJ2-7	ASSITSVYEQY
TRBD2	TRBV5-8	TRBJ2-7	ASSFSGRALDEQY
-	TRBV7-9	TRBJ1-2	ASSTVAGVGYT
-	TRBV15	TRBJ1-2	ATSRDMTASNYGYT